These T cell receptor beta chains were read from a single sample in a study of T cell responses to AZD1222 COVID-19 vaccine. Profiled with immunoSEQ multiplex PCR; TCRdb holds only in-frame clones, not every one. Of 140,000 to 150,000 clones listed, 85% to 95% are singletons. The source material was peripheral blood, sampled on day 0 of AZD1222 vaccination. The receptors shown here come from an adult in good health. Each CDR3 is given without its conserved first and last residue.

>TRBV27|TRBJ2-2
ASSPFPGELF
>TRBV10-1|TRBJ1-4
ASSDPGIAGEKLF
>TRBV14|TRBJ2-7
ASSQDYEQY
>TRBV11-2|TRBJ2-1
ASHLGGSRYNEQF
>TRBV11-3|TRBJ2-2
ASSLDSTRRYTGELF
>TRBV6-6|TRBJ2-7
ASSYTGAYEQY
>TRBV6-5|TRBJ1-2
ASSFTRASGGYT
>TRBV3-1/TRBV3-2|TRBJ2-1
ASSHGGYEQF
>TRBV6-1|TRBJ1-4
ASSELLTGNEKLF
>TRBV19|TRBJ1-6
ASCNTDRQGYNSPLH
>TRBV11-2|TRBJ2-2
ASSLRGQKNTGELF
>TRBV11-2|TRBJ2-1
ASSLRVGSSYNEQF
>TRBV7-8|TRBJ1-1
ASSLAGMNTEAF
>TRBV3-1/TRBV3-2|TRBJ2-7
ASSQSGGYEQY
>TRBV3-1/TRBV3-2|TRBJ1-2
ASSGQGGNYGYT
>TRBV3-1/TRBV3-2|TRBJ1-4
ASSPGSWGRKKLF
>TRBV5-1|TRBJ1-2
ASSLEGAHGYT
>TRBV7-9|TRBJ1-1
ASSLDMNTEAF
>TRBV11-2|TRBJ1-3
ASSLASGTGYVSGNTIY
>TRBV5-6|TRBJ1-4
ASSYREKLF
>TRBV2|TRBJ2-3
ASRDTSGNGDTQY
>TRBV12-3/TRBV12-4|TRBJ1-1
ASSLAEAERAF
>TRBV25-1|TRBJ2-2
ASSPSQGLNTGELF
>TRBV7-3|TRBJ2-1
ASSANPGQTSDEQF
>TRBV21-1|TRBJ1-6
ASSKVGQGRYPLH
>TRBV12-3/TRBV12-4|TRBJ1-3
ASSPDIRNTIY
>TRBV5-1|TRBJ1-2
ASSSGPQGANYGYT
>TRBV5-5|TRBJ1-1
ASSLGGGGMNTEAF